Below, 15 T cell receptor beta chains from the same sample are listed, as sequenced in a study of vaccination and CD4 T cells after COVID-19. CD4+ T cells that had been cultured provided DNA sequenced with the Oncomine TCR Beta short-read assay. TCRdb processed the PCR reads anew with MiXCR; each CDR3 protein has one entry. The sample contains about 20,000 distinct CDR3 sequences, approximately 40% of which appear only once. Treatment given: roughly 11-day PBMC culture with coronavirus spike peptide pools or control peptides (ViraFEST assay). No cognate antigen is known for these TCRs. Material: CD4+ T cells from blood, cultured in vitro, obtained after SARS-CoV-2 vaccination. The receptors here all came from a human donor who had recovered from COVID-19.

The chain is built from TRBV5-6 and TRBJ2-3, with D unclear. V lost 1 base to trimming and J lost 0 bases, with 12 bases between them. CDR3 size: 16 residues. Germline V CDR1 and CDR2: SGHDT, YYEEEE. The CDR3 DNA follows: TGTGCCAGCAGCTTGAGCAGGTCCCCTAGCACAGATACGCAGTATTTT. Its translation: CASSLSRSPSTDTQYF.

The chain recombines TRBV20-1 with TRBJ1-5; D possibly corresponds to TRBD1 (5 bases). This CDR3 spans 13 amino acids. Germline assignment: CDR1 DFQATT and CDR2 SNEGSKA (reference sequence). V lost 0 bases to trimming and J lost 7 bases, with 10 bases between them. DNA of the CDR3: TGCAGTGCTAGAGATACAACAGGCCAGCCCCAGCATTTT. Translation gives CSARDTTGQPQHF.

The table lists this clonotype with a few counts. The chain carries TRBV20-1 and TRBJ1-2; 7 nucleotides match TRBD1. This CDR3 has 16 amino acids. Germline CDR1 reads DFQATT; CDR2 reads SNEGSKA (reference sequence). Germline trimming cut 4 bases from V and 8 bases from J; bases unmatched to any gene: 19. In nucleotides, the CDR3 is TGCAGTGCTACCTCCCCCTCCGGGACAGCCGCGGAGGGCTACACCTTC. This sequence encodes CSATSPSGTAAEGYTF.

The chain links TRBV7-8 to TRBJ1-6; unclear D gene. Germline assignment: CDR1 SGHVS and CDR2 FQNEAQ. V was clipped by 1 base and J by 13 bases, with 11 bases between them. The CDR3 runs to 13 residues. CDR3 DNA: TGTGCCAGCAGCTTAGAGGCCTTACGGCCCCTCCACTTT. Encoded protein: CASSLEALRPLHF.

The chain recombines TRBV9 with TRBJ2-7; the match to TRBD1 covers 7 bases. Germline CDR1 reads SGDLS; CDR2 reads YYNGEE. CDR3 length: 18 residues. After removal of 4 bases from V and 0 bases from J, the junction contained 16 bases not matched to a gene. The DNA for the CDR3 is TGTGCCAGCAGCCCCACTCCTCCGACAGGGAGCTTCTCCTACGAGCAGTACTTC. This gives the protein CASSPTPPTGSFSYEQYF.

V gene TRBV6-5 combines with J gene TRBJ1-5; D is possibly TRBD1 (6 bases). CDR1 is MNHEY and CDR2 is SVGAGI in the germline V gene. The CDR3 sequence is 14 residues long. The germline V and J ends were trimmed by 2 bases and 5 bases, with 10 bases remaining between them. In DNA form, the CDR3 reads TGTGCCAGCAGTTACGTCAGGGGCGATCAGCCCCAGCATTTT. Its protein product is CASSYVRGDQPQHF.

The V and J genes are TRBV7-2 and TRBJ1-1; D remains ambiguous. The CDR3 is 17 amino acids. The V end lost 2 bases, the J end lost 0 bases, and 16 bases lay between the germline ends. Germline CDR1 SGHTA, CDR2 FQGNSA. CDR3 in amino acids: CASSLSPGLIMNTEAFF. The CDR3 nucleotides read TGTGCCAGCAGCTTAAGTCCGGGGTTGATCATGAACACTGAAGCTTTCTTT.

This chain connects TRBV11-3 to TRBJ2-3, with D hard to call. Trimming pared 5 bases from V and 3 bases from J, leaving 6 bases between. Germline V gene data show CDR1 as SGHNT and CDR2 as YENEEA. CDR3 length: 12 residues. The CDR3 loop reads CASSPHTDTQYF. CDR3 nucleotide sequence: TGTGCCAGCAGCCCTCATACAGATACGCAGTATTTT.

The CDR3, as DNA: TGTGCCAGCAGCGCCCGACTAGCGGGACTGGGTTTTAGCACAGATACGCAGTATTTT. Its protein is CASSARLAGLGFSTDTQYF. The genes are TRBV7-9 and TRBJ2-3, with 11 positions matching TRBD2. Germline CDR1 is SEHNR and CDR2 is FQNEAQ (reference sequence). This CDR3 has 19 amino acids. Trimming took 5 bases from V and 0 from J; bases not matched to a gene: 13.

In its sample, this clonotype was seen a few times. This sequence joins TRBV7-2 and TRBJ2-5; the match to TRBD2 covers 9 bases. Unmatched junction bases numbered 7, after V lost 1 base and J lost 4 bases. Germline-derived CDR1 and CDR2 are SGHTA and FQGNSA. This CDR3 is 16 amino acids long. CDR3 nucleotides: TGTGCCAGCAGCTTAGTGGCGGGGGGGTACGGAGAGACCCAGTACTTC. It translates to CASSLVAGGYGETQYF.

This clonotype was detected only a few times. The gene calls are TRBV6-5 and TRBJ1-2, with no clear D. This CDR3 is built from 12 residues. Germline V gene sequence: CDR1 MNHEY, CDR2 SVGAGI. V was cut by 0 bases and J by 6 bases, with 5 bases left in between. The CDR3 DNA reads as TGTGCCAGCAGTTACTCACAACATGGCTACACCTTC. Its translation: CASSYSQHGYTF.

About this clonotype: Germline is not matched at one junction end, which may reflect a read error. The CDR3 is CACSSPGLAGALNEQFF. CDR3 nucleotide sequence: TGTGCCTGCAGTTCACCGGGACTAGCGGGAGCGCTAAATGAGCAGTTCTTC. The chain couples TRBV6-2 or TRBV6-3 to TRBJ2-1; 14 bases match TRBD2. The germline V gene encodes CDR1 MNHEY and CDR2 SVGEGT. The CDR3 covers 17 residues.

Relative to its sample, this clonotype is medium-sized. V is TRBV20-1 and J is TRBJ2-7; D ambiguous. This CDR3 has 13 residues. Trimming stripped 6 bases from V and 0 bases from J, with 12 bases between. Germline V gene data show CDR1 as DFQATT and CDR2 as SNEGSKA (reference sequence). CDR3 DNA sequence: TGCAGTGCCAGGTCTTACAGCTCCTACGAGCAGTACTTC. It codes for CSARSYSSYEQYF.

This chain joins TRBV12-3 or TRBV12-4 and TRBJ1-2, with D tentatively TRBD1 (5 bases). With 6 bases removed from V and 4 bases from J, the gap between germline ends came to 18 bases. This CDR3 spans 15 amino acids. CDR3 nucleotides: TGTGCCAGCAGCCGGGACGGTTTAAACGGCTATGGCTACACCTTC. Translating gives CASSRDGLNGYGYTF.

The chain has TRBV29-1 and TRBJ1-2; 10 bases line up with TRBD1. This CDR3 has 13 residues. Germline V gene data show CDR1 as SQVTM and CDR2 as ANQGSEA. V lost 1 base and J lost 7; bases outside the gene matches: 3. The CDR3 DNA reads TGCAGCGTTGAAGTCGGACAGGGGGTTGGCTACACCTTC. This translates into CSVEVGQGVGYTF.